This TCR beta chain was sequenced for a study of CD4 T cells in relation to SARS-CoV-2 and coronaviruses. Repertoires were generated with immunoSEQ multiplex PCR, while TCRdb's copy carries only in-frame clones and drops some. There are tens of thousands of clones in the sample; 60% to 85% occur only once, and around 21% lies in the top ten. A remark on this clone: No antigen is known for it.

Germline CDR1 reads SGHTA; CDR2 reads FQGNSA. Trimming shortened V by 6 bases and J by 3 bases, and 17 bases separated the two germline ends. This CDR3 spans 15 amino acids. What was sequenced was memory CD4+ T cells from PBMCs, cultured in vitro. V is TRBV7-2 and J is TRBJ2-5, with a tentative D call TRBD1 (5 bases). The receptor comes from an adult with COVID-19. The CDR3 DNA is TGTGCCAGCAGTCCACAGGTCGCGTCGGAAGAGACCCAGTACTTC. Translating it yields CASSPQVASEETQYF. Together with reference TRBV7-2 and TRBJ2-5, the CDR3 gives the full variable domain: GAGVSQSPSNKVTEKGKDVELRCDPISGHTALYWYRQSLGQGLEFLIYFQGNSAPDKSGLPSDRFSAERTGGSVSTLTIQRTQQEDSAVYLCASSPQVASEETQYFGPGTRLLVL.